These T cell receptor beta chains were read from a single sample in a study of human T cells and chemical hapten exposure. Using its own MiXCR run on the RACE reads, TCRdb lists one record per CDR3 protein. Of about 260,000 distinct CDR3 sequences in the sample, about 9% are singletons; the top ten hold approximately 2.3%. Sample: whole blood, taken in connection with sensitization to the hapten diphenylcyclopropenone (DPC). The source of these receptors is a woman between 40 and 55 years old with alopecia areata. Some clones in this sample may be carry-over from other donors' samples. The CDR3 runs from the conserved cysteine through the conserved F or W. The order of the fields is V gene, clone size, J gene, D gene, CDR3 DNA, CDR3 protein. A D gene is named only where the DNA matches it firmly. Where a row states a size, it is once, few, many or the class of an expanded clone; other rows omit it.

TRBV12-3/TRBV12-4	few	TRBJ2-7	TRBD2	TGTGCCAGCAGTCGCGGTGGGACTAGCGGAAGCTACGAGCAGTACTTC	CASSRGGTSGSYEQYF
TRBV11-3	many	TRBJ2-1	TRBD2	TGTGCCAGCAGCTTAGATTCGGAGACGGGAGGGCGTGGTGAGCAGTTCTTC	CASSLDSETGGRGEQFF
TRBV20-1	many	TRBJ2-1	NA	TGCAGTGCTTCTTCGCGTCCGGGACTCCTGCCTTACAATGAGCAGTTCTTC	CSASSRPGLLPYNEQFF
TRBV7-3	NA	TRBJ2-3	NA	TGTGCCAGCAGCTTAGGCCTAGTGGCAGATACGCAGTATTTT	CASSLGLVADTQYF
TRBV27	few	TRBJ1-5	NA	TGTGCCAGCAGTTACTTGAATAATCAGCCCCAGCATTTT	CASSYLNNQPQHF
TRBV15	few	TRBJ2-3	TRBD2	TGTGCCGCCTCTAGCGGGAGCGCAATAGATACGCAGTATTTT	CAASSGSAIDTQYF
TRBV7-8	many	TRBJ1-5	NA	TGTGCCAGCAGCTTAGACTCAATCAATCAGCCCCAGCATTTT	CASSLDSINQPQHF
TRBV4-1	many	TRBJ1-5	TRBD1	TGCGCCAGCAGCCCGCAGCTGACCGGGACAGGGGTGCAGCCCCAGCATTTT	CASSPQLTGTGVQPQHF
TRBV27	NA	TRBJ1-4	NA	TGTGCCAGCAGGCAGAGCACTAATGAAAAACTGTTTTTT	CASRQSTNEKLFF
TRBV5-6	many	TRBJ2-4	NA	TGTGCCAGCAGCTTTCGAGGGCTAGCCAAAAACATTCAGTACTTC	CASSFRGLAKNIQYF
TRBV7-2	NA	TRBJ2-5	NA	TGTGCCAGCAGCTTAGCGGGCACAAACCAAGAGACCCAGTACTTC	CASSLAGTNQETQYF
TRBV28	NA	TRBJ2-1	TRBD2	TGTGCCAGCAGTTTGAGGACTAGCGGGAGAGGTGAGCAGTTCTTC	CASSLRTSGRGEQFF
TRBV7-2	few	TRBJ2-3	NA	TGTGCCAGCAGCCCGGTCGCCCACGGGACGGCAGATACGCAGTATTTT	CASSPVAHGTADTQYF
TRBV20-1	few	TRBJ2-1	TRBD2	TGCAGTGCCGGCGGGAGGACCTCCTACAATGAGCAGTTCTTC	CSAGGRTSYNEQFF
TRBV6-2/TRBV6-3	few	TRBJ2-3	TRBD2	TGTGCCAGCAGTTCCGGGACTAGGGATACGCAGTATTTT	CASSSGTRDTQYF
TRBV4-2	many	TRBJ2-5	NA	TGTGCCAGCAGCCAAGTGGTAGCGGAGAACCAAGAGACCCAGTACTTC	CASSQVVAENQETQYF
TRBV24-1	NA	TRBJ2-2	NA	TGTGCCACCAGTGCCGGAGGGTATTCATCAAACACCGGGGAGCTGTTTTTT	CATSAGGYSSNTGELFF
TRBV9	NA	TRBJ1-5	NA	TGTGCCAGCAGCGTATCCCCGGACAGCAGGAATCAGCCCCAGCATTTT	CASSVSPDSRNQPQHF